These T cell receptor beta chains were read from a single sample in a study of control samples from healthy donors and cancer patients. This table comes from immunoSEQ multiplex PCR, and its TCRdb copy is limited to in-frame clones, with some not included. Here the sample spans about 53,000 clones, about nine tenths being singletons. Sequencing was done on a sample of PBMCs. These receptor sequences come from a man in his 60s with head and neck cancer. Both conserved end residues are trimmed from each CDR3. D genes are given only for firm matches.

v_call | d_call | cdr3_aa
TRBV12-5 | - | ASGSPEGRPFYNSPLH
TRBV12-3/TRBV12-4 | - | ASRLGGANVLT
TRBV2 | TRBD1 | ASSETGQGAKNIQY
TRBV23-1 | - | ADNLSRRIHNEQF
TRBV27 | TRBD1 | ASSRRGQGEADTQY
TRBV27 | - | ASTHRATGSQY
TRBV6-5 | - | ASLWGVEAF
TRBV7-2 | TRBD2 | ASSLRPSGYNEQF
TRBV30 | TRBD2 | AWSVPFRGAGGPYFASYNEQF
TRBV5-1 | - | ASSTGKNTEAF
TRBV7-9 | - | ASSPVTGAGVGELF
TRBV27 | TRBD1 | ASTDRQGTPNTEAF
TRBV6-2/TRBV6-3 | - | ASSSEGISTETQY
TRBV7-6 | TRBD2 | ASSVTSGRAGNIQY
TRBV28 | - | ASSLKGVGYT
TRBV7-9 | - | ASSQSRTDTQY
TRBV19 | - | ASFKQGGQGGYT
TRBV7-8 | - | ASSLRRGAETQY
TRBV5-1 | - | ASSLALTNDRTQY
TRBV3-1/TRBV3-2 | TRBD1 | ASSQLTGGAETQY
TRBV3-1/TRBV3-2 | - | ASSHAPDGYEQY
TRBV7-8 | TRBD1 | ASSLRLRDRRQETQY
TRBV28 | TRBD1 | ASSPDPGQGLLEGF